This TCR beta chain appears in the sequencing data of a study of early T cells in non-severe SARS-CoV-2 infection. Findings of the study overall: There was a bias toward anti-spike CD8 responses in VDJdb matching, which missed private and CD4 specificities.

About this clonotype: Its antigen is unknown.

Trimming left V 7 bases short and J 4 bases short, with 15 bases between. CDR1 is KGHDR and CDR2 is SFDVKD in the germline V gene. CDR3 size: 14 residues. Individual cDNA molecules received unique molecular identifiers. TCRdb reprocessed the 5' RACE reads via MiXCR and lists one record per CDR3 protein. In the table there are tens of thousands of distinct CDR3 sequences, roughly 5.7% of which are singletons. The sequenced sample consisted of whole blood. The origin of this receptor is an adult who was a healthcare worker with PCR-confirmed SARS-CoV-2 infection or an uninfected control (not recorded which). The chain carries TRBV24-1 and TRBJ1-1; no clear D gene. CDR3 coding DNA: TGTGCCACCAGCCCCTCCGAGGCGCCCACTGAAGCTTTCTTT. Its protein is CATSPSEAPTEAFF.